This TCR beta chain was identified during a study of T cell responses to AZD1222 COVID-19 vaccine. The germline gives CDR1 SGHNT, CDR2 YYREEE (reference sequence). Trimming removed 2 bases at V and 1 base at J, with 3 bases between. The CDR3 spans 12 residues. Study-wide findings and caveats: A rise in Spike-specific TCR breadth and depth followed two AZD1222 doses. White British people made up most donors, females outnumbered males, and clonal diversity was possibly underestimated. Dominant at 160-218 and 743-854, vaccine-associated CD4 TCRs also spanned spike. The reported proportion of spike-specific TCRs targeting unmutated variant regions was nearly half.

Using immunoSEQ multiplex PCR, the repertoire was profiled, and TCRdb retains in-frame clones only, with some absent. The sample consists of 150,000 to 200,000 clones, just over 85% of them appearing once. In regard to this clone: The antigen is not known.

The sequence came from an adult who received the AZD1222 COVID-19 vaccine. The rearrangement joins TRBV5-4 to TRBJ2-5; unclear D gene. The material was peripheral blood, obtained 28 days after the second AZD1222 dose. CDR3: CASSFLQETQYF. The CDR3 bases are TGTGCCAGCAGCTTCCTCCAAGAGACCCAGTACTTC.